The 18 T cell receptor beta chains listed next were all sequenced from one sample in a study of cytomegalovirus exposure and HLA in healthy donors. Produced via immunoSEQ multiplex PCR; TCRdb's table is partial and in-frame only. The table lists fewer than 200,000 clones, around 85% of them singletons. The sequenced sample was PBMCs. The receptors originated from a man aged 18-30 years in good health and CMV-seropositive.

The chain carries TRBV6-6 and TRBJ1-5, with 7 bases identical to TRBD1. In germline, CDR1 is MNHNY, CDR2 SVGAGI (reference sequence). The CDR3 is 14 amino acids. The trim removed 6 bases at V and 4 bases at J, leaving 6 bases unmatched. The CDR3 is CASSLQGRNQPQHF. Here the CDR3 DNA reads TGTGCCAGCAGCCTACAGGGGAGGAATCAGCCCCAGCATTTT.

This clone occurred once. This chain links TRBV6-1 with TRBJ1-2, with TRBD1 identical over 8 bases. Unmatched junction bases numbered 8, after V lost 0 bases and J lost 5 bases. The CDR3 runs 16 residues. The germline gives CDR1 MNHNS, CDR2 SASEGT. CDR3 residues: CASSEALIRGRYGYTF. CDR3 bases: TGTGCCAGCAGTGAAGCCCTTATCAGGGGGCGGTATGGCTACACCTTC.

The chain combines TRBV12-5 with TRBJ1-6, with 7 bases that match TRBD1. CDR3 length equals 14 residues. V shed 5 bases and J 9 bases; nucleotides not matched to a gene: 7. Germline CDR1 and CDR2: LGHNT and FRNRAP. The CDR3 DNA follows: TGTGCTAGTGGTCAGACAGGGTACGGTTCACCCCTCCACTTT. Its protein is CASGQTGYGSPLHF.

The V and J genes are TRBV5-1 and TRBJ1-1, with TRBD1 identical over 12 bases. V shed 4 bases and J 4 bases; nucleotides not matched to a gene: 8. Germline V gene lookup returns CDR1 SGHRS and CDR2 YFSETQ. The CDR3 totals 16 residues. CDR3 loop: CASSRGTGGVGTEAFF. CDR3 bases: TGCGCCAGCAGCCGAGGGACAGGGGGCGTAGGCACTGAAGCTTTCTTT. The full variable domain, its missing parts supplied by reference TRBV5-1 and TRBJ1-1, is KAGVTQTPRYLIKTRGQQVTLSCSPISGHRSVSWYQQTPGQGLQFLFEYFSETQRNKGNFPGRFSGRQFSNSRSEMNVSTLELGDSALYLCASSRGTGGVGTEAFFGQGTRLTVV.

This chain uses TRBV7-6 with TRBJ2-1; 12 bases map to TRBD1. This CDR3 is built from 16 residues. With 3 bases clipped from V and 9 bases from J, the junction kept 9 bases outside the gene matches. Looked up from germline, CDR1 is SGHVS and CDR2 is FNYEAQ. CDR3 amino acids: CASSFGPGQGAREQFF. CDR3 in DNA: TGTGCCAGCAGCTTTGGCCCGGGACAGGGGGCACGTGAGCAGTTCTTC.

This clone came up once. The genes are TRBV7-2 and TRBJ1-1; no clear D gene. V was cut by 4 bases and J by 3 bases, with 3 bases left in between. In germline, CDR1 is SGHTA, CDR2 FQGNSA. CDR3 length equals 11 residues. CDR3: CASSSYTEAFF. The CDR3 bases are TGTGCCAGCAGCTCATACACTGAAGCTTTCTTT.

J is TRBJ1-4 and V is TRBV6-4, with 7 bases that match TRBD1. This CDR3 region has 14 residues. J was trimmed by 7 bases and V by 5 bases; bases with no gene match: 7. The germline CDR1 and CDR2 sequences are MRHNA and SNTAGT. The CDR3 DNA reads TGTGCCAGCAGTCTTACAGGGGAAACTGAAAAACTGTTTTTT. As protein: CASSLTGETEKLFF.

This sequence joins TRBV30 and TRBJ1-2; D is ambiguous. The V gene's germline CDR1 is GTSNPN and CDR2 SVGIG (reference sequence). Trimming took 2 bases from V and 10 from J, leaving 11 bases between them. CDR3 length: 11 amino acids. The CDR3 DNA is TGTGCCTGGAGTTATCCGGTAGACTACACCTTC. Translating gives CAWSYPVDYTF.

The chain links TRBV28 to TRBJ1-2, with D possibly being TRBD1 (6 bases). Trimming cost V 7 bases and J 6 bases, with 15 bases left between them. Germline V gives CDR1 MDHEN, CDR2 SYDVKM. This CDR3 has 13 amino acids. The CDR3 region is CASMGPGENGYTF. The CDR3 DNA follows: TGTGCCAGCATGGGTCCAGGGGAGAATGGCTACACCTTC.

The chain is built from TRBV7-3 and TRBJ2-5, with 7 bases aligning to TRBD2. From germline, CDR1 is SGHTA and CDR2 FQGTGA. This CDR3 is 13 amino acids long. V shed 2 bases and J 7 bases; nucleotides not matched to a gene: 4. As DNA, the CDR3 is TGTGCCAGCAGCTTAGGACTAGAGGGGACCCAGTACTTC. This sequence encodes CASSLGLEGTQYF. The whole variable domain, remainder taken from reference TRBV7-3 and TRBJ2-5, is GAGVSQTPSNKVTEKGKYVELRCDPISGHTALYWYRQSLGQGPEFLIYFQGTGAADDSGLPNDRFFAVRPEGSVSTLKIQRTERGDSAVYLCASSLGLEGTQYFGPGTRLLVL.

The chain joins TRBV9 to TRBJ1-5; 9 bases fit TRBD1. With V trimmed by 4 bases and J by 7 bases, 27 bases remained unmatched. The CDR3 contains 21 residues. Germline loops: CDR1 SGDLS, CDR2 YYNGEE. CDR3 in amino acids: CASSLPSGGTGLKTRGQPQHF. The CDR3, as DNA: TGTGCCAGCAGCTTACCTTCTGGAGGGACAGGGCTAAAGACAAGAGGGCAGCCCCAGCATTTT.

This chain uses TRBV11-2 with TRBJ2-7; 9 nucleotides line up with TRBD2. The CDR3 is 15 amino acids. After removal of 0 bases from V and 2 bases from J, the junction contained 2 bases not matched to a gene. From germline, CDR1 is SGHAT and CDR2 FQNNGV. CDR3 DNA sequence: TGTGCCAGCAGCTTAGAGGCGGGGGGGGCCTACGAGCAGTACTTC. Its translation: CASSLEAGGAYEQYF.

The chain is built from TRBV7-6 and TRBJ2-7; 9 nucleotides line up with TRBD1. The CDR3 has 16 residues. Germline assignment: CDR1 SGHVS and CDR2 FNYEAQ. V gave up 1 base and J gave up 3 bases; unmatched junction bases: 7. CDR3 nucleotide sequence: TGTGCCAGCAGCTTAGTACCGGGACAGGGAAACTACGAGCAGTACTTC. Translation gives CASSLVPGQGNYEQYF.

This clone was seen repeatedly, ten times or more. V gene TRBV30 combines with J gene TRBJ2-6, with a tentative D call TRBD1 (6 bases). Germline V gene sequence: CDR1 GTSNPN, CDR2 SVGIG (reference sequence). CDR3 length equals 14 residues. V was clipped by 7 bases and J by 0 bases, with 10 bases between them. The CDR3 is CASSGVSGANVLTF. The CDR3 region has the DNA TGTGCCTCCTCAGGGGTCTCTGGGGCCAACGTCCTGACTTTC.

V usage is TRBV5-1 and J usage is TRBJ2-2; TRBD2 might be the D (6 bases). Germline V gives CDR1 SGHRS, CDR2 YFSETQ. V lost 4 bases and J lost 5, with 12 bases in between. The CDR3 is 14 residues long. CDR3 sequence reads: CASSPDLATGELFF. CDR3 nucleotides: TGCGCCAGCAGCCCCGATCTAGCGACCGGGGAGCTGTTTTTT.

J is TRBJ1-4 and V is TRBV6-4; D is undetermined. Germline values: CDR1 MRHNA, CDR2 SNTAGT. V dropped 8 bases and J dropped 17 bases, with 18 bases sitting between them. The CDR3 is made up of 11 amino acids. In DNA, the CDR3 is TGTGCCAGCTCGGCAATGGAGGGTAGTTTTTTT. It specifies CASSAMEGSFF.

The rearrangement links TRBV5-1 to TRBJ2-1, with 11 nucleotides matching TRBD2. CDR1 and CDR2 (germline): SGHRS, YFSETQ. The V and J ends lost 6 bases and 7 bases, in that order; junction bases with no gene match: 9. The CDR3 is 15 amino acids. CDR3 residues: CASNPGLAEQNEQFF. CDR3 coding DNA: TGCGCCAGCAACCCGGGACTAGCGGAGCAGAATGAGCAGTTCTTC.

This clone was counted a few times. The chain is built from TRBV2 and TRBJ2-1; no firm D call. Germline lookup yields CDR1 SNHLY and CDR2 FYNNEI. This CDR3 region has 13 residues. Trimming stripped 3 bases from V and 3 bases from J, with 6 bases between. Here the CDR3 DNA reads TGTGCCAGCAGTGAGGCAGTCTACAATGAGCAGTTCTTC. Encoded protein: CASSEAVYNEQFF.